This paragraph covers one T cell receptor (beta chain) sequence. This sample stems from a study of shared T cell receptors in the human thymus. Using immunoSEQ multiplex PCR, the repertoire was profiled, and TCRdb retains in-frame clones only, with some absent. The data show about 400,000 clones, roughly 94% seen once. Germline assignment: CDR1 SGHTA and CDR2 FQGNSA. The CDR3 consists of 17 residues. The V and J ends lost 2 bases and 4 bases, in that order; junction bases with no gene match: 12. This rearrangement joins TRBV7-2 to TRBJ1-2, with 8 bases aligning to TRBD1. The receptor comes from a human donor. Specimen: thymocytes. The CDR3 DNA reads as TGTGCCAGCAGCTTAACCTCCAGGGGGCGCATCGCCTATGGCTACACCTTC. Encoded protein: CASSLTSRGRIAYGYTF. The variable domain in full, completed from reference TRBV7-2 and TRBJ1-2, reads GAGVSQSPSNKVTEKGKDVELRCDPISGHTALYWYRQSLGQGLEFLIYFQGNSAPDKSGLPSDRFSAERTGGSVSTLTIQRTQQEDSAVYLCASSLTSRGRIAYGYTFGSGTRLTVV.